What follows describes a single TCR beta chain. CDR1 is SEHNR and CDR2 is FQNEAQ in the germline V gene (reference sequence). V was pared by 5 bases and J by 3 bases, with 7 bases of the junction left unmatched. The CDR3 is 15 amino acids. Blood CD8+ and CD4+ T cells underwent high-throughput TCR beta sequencing. Controls were drawn from healthy donors and were matched for age and sex. The entry originates in a study of CD8 T cells in Susac syndrome. Random hexamers were used to reverse transcribe about 0.45 to 1 ug of RNA. Amplification of TCR beta CDR3 was carried out by immunoSEQ multiplex PCR, which covered 54 Vbeta and 13 Jbeta segments. TCRdb re-called the immunoSEQ multiplex PCR reads through MiXCR, storing one row per CDR3 protein. This sample carries about 210,000 distinct CDR3 sequences, about 95% of them seen once, and the ten largest clones take approximately 0.094%.

This rearrangement joins TRBV7-9 to TRBJ2-7, with TRBD2 matching over 10 bases. Sequencing input: CD4+ T cells from PBMCs. The sequence was collected from a human donor in good health. The CDR3 region is CASSEVLAGVYEQYV. CDR3 coding DNA: TGTGCCAGCAGCGAAGTGCTAGCGGGAGTCTACGAGCAGTACGTC.